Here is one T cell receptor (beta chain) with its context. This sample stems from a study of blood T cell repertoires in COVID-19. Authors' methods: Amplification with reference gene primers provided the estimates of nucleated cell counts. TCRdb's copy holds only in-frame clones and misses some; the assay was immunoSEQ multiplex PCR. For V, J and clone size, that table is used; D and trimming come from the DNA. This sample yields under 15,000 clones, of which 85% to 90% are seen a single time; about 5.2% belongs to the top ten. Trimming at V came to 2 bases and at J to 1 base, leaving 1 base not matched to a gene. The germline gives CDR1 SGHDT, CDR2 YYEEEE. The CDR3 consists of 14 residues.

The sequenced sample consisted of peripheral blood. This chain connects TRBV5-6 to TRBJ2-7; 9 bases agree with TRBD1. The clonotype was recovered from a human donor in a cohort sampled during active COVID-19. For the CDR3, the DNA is TGTGCCAGCAGCTTTGGGACAGGGTCCTACGAGCAGTACTTC. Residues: CASSFGTGSYEQYF.